This T cell receptor (beta chain) was captured in a study of blood T cell repertoires in COVID-19. As for the study in general: The study drew acute and convalescent COVID-19 samples from the United States, Italy and Spain. The analysed material was cDNA or gDNA that came from T cells, B-cell-depleted T cells, or PBMCs.

Clones were sequenced by immunoSEQ multiplex PCR, and TCRdb holds only the in-frame ones, with some missing. The sample lists around 190,000 clones; around 83% were seen once. CDR3 length: 15 residues. Trimming cost V 5 bases and J 1 base; bases outside gene matches: 3. Germline V gene lookup returns CDR1 SGHVS and CDR2 FNYEAQ. Specimen: peripheral blood. This clonotype was obtained from a human donor in a cohort sampled during active COVID-19. The rearrangement joins TRBV7-6 to TRBJ1-1; 11 nucleotides match TRBD1. CDR3 in amino acids: CASSAGQGGNTEAFF. The CDR3 DNA follows: TGTGCCAGCAGCGCGGGACAGGGGGGGAACACTGAAGCTTTCTTT.